This T cell receptor beta chain was sequenced during a study of Ad26.COV2.S vaccination and SARS-CoV-2 variants. Study at large: This donor came from the COV1001 trial of Ad26.COV2.S.

The table came from immunoSEQ multiplex PCR; TCRdb's copy has only in-frame clones and leaves some out. The sample contains more than 300,000 clones, around 85% of which appear only once. Treatment indicated: some 20 received Ad26.COV2.S at low or high dose, single or two shots; 5 received placebo; per-sample allocation not given. It was on day 63 after the first vaccine or placebo injection that samples were taken. CDR1 and CDR2 from the germline V gene are GTSNPN and SVGIG (reference sequence). V was trimmed by 1 base and J by 5 bases, leaving 11 bases between them. The CDR3 sequence is 13 residues long.

The chain joins TRBV30 to TRBJ1-1, with D unclear. The sample in question was peripheral blood, obtained in a trial of Ad26.COV2.S vaccine versus placebo. This TCR was recovered from a person aged 18 to 65 who received the Ad26.COV2.S COVID-19 vaccine or a placebo. The CDR3 region has the DNA TGTGCCTGGAGTGCTTCCGTGTGGACTGAAGCTTTCTTT. It yields the protein CAWSASVWTEAFF.